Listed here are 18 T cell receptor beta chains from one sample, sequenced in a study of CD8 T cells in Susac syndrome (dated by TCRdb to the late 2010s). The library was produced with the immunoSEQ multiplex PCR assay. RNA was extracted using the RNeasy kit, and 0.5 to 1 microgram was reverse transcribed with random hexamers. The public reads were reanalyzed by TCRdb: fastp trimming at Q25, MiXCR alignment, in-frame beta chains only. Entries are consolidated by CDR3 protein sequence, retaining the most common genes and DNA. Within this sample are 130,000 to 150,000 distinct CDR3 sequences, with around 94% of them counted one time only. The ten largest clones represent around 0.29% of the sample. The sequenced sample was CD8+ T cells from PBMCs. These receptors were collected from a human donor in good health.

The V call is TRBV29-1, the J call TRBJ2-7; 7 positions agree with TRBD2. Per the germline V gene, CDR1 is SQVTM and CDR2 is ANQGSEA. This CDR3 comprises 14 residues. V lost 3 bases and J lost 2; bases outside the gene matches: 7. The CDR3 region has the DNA TGCAGCGTTGATATAGGGACTACGACCTACGAGCAGTACTTC. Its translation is CSVDIGTTTYEQYF.

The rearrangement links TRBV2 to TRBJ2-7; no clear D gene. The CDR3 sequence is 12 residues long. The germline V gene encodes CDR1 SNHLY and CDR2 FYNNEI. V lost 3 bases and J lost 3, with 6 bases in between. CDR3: CASSENSYEQYF. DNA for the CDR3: TGTGCCAGCAGTGAGAATAGCTACGAGCAGTACTTC.

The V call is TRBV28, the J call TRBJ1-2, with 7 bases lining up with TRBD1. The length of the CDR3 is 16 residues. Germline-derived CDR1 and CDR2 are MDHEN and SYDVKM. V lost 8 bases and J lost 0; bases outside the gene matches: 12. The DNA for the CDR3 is TGTGCCAGCCTAACGCCGGGACAGCCAGCTAACTATGGCTACACCTTC. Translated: CASLTPGQPANYGYTF.

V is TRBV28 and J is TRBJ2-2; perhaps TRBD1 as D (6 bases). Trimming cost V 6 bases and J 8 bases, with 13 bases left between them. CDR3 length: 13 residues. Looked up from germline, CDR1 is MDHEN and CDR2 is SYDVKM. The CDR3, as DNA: TGTGCCAGCAGACACAGGGTGGTGGGGGAGCTGTTTTTT. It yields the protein CASRHRVVGELFF.

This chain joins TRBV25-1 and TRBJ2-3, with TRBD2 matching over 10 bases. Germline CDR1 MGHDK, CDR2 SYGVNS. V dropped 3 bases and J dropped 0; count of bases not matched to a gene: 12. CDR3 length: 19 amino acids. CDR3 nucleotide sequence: TGTGCCAGCAGTGAGACTAGCGGGCCAACCTTACCTAGCACAGATACGCAGTATTTT. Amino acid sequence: CASSETSGPTLPSTDTQYF.

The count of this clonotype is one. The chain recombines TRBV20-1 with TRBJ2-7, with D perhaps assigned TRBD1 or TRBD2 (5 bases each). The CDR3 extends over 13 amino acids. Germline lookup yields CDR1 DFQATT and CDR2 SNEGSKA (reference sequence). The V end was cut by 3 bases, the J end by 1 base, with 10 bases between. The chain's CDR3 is CSARRGPSYEQYF. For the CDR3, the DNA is TGCAGTGCTAGGAGGGGCCCGTCCTACGAGCAGTACTTC.

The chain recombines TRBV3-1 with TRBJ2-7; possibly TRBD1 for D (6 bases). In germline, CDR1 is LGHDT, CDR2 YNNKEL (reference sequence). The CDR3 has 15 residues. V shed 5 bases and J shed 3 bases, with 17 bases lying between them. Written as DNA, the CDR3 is TGTGCCAGCAGCGTGGGGATGGACAGCGGCTACGAGCAGTACTTC. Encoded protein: CASSVGMDSGYEQYF.

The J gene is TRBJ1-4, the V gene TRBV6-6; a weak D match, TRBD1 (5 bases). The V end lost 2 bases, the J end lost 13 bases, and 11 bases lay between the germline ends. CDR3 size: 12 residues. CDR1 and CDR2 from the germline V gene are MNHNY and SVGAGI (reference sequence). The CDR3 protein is CASSYGGEGLFF. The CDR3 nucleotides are TGTGCCAGCAGTTACGGGGGGGAGGGACTGTTTTTT.

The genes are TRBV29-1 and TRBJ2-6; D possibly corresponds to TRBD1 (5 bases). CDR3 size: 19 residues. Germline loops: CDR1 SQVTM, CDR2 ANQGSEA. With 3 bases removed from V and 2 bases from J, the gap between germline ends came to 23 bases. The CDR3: CSVEVSTLDKNAGANVLTF. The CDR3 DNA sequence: TGCAGCGTTGAGGTCAGTACTTTGGACAAAAACGCTGGGGCCAACGTCCTGACTTTC.

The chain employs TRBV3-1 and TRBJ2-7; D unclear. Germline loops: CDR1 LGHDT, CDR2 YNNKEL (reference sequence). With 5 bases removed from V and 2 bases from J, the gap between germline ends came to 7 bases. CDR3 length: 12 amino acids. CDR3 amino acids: CASSDRAYEQYF. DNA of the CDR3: TGTGCCAGCAGCGACCGAGCCTACGAGCAGTACTTC.

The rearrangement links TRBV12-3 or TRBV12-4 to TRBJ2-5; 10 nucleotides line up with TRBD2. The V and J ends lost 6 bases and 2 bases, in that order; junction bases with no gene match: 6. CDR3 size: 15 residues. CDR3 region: CASRPTSGSQETQYF. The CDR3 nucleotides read TGTGCCAGCAGGCCGACTAGCGGGTCACAAGAGACCCAGTACTTC.

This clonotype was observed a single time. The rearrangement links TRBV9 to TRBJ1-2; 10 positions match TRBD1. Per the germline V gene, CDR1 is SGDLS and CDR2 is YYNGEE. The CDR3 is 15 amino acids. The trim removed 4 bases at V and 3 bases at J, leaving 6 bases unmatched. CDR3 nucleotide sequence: TGTGCCAGCAGCCCCAGTGGGACAGGGGACTATGGCTACACCTTC. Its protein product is CASSPSGTGDYGYTF.

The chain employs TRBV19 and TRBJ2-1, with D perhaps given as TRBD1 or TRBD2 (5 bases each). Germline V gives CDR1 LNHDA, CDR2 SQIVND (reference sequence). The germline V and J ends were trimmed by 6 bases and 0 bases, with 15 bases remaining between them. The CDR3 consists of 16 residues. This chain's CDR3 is CASSPLQRGSYNEQFF. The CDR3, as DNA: TGTGCCAGTAGCCCGCTCCAGAGGGGCTCCTACAATGAGCAGTTCTTC.

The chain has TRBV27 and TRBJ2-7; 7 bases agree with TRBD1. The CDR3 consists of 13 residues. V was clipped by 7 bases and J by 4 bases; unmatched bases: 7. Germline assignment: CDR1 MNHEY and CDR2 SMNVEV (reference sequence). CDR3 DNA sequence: TGTGCCAGCACCCCGACAGGGCTGTACGAGCAGTACTTC. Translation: CASTPTGLYEQYF.

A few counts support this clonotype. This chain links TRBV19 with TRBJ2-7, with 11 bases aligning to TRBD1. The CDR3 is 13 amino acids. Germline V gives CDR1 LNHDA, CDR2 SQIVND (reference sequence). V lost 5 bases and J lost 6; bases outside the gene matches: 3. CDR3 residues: CASSPGTGGEQYF. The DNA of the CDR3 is TGTGCCAGTAGTCCCGGGACAGGGGGCGAGCAGTACTTC.

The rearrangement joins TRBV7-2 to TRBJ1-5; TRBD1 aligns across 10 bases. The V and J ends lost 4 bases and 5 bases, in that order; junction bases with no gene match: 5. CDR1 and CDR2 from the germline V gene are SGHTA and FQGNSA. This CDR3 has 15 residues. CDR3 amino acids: CASSSGTGAHQPQHF. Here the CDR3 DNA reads TGTGCCAGCAGCTCCGGGACAGGGGCGCATCAGCCCCAGCATTTT.

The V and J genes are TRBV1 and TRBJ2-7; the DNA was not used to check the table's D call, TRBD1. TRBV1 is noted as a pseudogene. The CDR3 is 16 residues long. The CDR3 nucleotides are TGCACCAGCAGCCAAGATCAGGGGGACGTCTCCTACGAGCAGTACTTC. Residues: CTSSQDQGDVSYEQYF.

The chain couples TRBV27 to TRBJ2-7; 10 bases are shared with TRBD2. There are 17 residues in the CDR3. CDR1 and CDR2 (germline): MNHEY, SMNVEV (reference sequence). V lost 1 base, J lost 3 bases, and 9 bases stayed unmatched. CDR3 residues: CASSLWPLAGDNYEQYF. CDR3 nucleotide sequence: TGTGCCAGCAGTTTATGGCCCCTAGCGGGAGATAACTACGAGCAGTACTTC.